This T cell receptor beta chain originates from a study of blood T cell repertoires in COVID-19. Trimming took 1 base from V and 5 from J; bases not matched to a gene: 3. The CDR3 extends over 15 amino acids. Germline CDR1 and CDR2: SGDLS and YYNGEE. Sequencing used immunoSEQ multiplex PCR; TCRdb keeps in-frame clones, though not all of them. The data show more than 350,000 clones, more than 80% seen once. This clone showed up just once. The material sequenced was PBMCs or T cells enriched from blood (not recorded which). The chain links TRBV9 to TRBJ2-2, with 9 bases identical to TRBD2. The TCR originated in a man between 18 and 35 years old who had recovered from COVID-19. The chain's CDR3 is CASSVYLAGTGELFF. The CDR3 DNA reads as TGTGCCAGCAGCGTATATCTAGCGGGAACCGGGGAGCTGTTTTTT.